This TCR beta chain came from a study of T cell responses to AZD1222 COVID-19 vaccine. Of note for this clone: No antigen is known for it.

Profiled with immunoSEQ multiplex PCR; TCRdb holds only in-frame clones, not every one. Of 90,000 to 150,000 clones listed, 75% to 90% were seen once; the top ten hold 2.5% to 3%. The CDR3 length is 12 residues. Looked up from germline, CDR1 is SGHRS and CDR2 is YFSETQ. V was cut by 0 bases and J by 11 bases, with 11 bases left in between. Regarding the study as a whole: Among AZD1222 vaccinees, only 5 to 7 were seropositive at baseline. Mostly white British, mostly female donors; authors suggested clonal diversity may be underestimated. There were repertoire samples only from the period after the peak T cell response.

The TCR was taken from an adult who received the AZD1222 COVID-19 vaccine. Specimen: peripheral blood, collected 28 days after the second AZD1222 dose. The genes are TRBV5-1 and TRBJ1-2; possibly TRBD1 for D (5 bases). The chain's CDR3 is CASSLAVGEYTF. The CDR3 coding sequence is TGCGCCAGCAGCTTGGCCGTGGGGGAATACACCTTC.